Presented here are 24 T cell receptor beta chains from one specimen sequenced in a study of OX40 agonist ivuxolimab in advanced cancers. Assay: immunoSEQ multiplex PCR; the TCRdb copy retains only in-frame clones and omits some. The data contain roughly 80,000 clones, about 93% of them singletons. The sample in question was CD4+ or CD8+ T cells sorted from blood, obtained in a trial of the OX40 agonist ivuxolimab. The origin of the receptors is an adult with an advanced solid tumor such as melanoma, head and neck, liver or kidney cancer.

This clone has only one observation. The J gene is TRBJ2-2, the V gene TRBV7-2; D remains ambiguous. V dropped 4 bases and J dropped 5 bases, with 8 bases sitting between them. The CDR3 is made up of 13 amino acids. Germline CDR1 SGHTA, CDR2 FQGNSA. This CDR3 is CASSSDLTGELFF. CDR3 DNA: TGTGCCAGCAGCTCCGACTTGACCGGGGAGCTGTTTTTT.

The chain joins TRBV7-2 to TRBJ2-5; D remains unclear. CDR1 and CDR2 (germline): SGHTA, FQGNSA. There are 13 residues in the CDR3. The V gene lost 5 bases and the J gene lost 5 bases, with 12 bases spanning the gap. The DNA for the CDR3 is TGTGCCAGCAGCCGTCCAGCGACCGAGACCCAGTACTTC. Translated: CASSRPATETQYF.

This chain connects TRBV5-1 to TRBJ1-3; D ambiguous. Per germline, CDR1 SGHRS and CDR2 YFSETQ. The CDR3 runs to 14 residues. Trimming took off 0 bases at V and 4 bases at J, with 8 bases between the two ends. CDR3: CASSLGVGGNTIYF. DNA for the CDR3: TGCGCCAGCAGCTTGGGAGTAGGGGGAAACACCATATATTTT.

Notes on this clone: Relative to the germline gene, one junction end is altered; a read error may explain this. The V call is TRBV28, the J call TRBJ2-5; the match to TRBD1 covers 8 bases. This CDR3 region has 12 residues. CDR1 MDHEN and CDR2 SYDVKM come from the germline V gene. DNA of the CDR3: TGTGCCAGCAGCGCCGACAGGGACAGGTGGAACTTC. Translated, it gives CASSADRDRWNF.

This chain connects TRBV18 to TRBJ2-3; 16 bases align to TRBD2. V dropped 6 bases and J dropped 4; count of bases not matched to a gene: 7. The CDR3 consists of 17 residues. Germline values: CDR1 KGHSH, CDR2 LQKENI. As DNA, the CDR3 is TGTGCCAGCTCCCCGGGACTAGCGGGGGGGACAGCAGATACGCAGTATTTT. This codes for CASSPGLAGGTADTQYF.

The CDR3: CASSYKTSGTQEQFF. The DNA for the CDR3 is TGTGCCAGCAGCTACAAGACTAGCGGGACTCAAGAGCAGTTCTTC. V is TRBV7-2 and J is TRBJ2-1, with 11 positions matching TRBD2. The trim removed 4 bases at V and 10 bases at J, leaving 9 bases unmatched. Germline lookup yields CDR1 SGHTA and CDR2 FQGNSA. This CDR3 comprises 15 residues.

In nucleotides, the CDR3 is TGTGCCAGCAGTTACGTCCGAGGCGGGGGGGTAGATACGCAGTATTTT. Translated, it gives CASSYVRGGGVDTQYF. The chain carries TRBV6-5 and TRBJ2-3; 9 bases agree with TRBD2. CDR3 size: 16 residues. The germline CDR1 and CDR2 sequences are MNHEY and SVGAGI. V gave up 2 bases and J gave up 5 bases; unmatched junction bases: 8.

CDR3 in DNA: TGTGCCAGCAGTTACTCAGCCTCAACGGGCTACGAGCAGTACTTC. Its translation is CASSYSASTGYEQYF. The chain carries TRBV6-5 and TRBJ2-7, with D unclear. The V and J ends lost 0 bases and 3 bases respectively, with 12 bases between them. The CDR3 length is 15 residues. From germline, CDR1 is MNHEY and CDR2 SVGAGI.

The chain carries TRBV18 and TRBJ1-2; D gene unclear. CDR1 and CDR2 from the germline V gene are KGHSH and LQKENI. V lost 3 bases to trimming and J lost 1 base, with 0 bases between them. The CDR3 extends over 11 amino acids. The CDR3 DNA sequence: TGTGCCAGCTCACCTAACTATGGCTACACCTTC. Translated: CASSPNYGYTF. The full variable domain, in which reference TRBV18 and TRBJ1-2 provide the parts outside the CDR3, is NAGVMQNPRHLVRRRGQEARLRCSPMKGHSHVYWYRQLPEEGLKFMVYLQKENIIDESGMPKERFSAEFPKEGPSILRIQQVVRGDSAAYFCASSPNYGYTFGSGTRLTVV.

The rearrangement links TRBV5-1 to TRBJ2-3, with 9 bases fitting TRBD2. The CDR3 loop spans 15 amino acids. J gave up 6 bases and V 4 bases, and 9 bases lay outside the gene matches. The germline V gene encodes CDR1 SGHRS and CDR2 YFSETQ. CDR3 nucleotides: TGCGCCAGCAGCCTAGCTAGCGGGGAAAGGGATACGCAGTATTTT. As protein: CASSLASGERDTQYF.

The CDR3 reads CASKSDTGDAFF. CDR3 sequence (DNA): TGTGCCAGTAAGAGTGACACAGGGGACGCTTTCTTT. This rearrangement joins TRBV19 to TRBJ1-1; 7 positions agree with TRBD1. Germline V gene sequence: CDR1 LNHDA, CDR2 SQIVND (reference sequence). CDR3 length: 12 residues. With 7 bases clipped from V and 11 bases from J, the junction kept 10 bases outside the gene matches. Looking up the rest from reference TRBV19 and TRBJ1-1 gives the full variable domain: DGGITQSPKYLFRKEGQNVTLSCEQNLNHDAMYWYRQDPGQGLRLIYYSQIVNDFQKGDIAEGYSVSREKKESFPLTVTSAQKNPTAFYLCASKSDTGDAFFGQGTRLTVV.

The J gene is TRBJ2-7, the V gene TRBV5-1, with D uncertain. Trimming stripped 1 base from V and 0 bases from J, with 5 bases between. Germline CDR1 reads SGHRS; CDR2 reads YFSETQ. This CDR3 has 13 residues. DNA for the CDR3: TGCGCCAGCAGCTTGTGGAGCTCCTACGAGCAGTACTTC. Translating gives CASSLWSSYEQYF.

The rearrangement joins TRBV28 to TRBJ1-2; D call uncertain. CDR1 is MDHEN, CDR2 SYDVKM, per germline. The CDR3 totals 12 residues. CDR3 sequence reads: CAYQSPNYGYTF. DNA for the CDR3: TGTGCGTACCAGTCACCTAACTATGGCTACACCTTC.

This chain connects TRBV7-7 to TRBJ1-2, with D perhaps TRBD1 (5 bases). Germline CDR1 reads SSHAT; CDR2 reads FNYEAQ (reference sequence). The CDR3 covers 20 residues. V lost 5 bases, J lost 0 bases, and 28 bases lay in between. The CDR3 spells CASSPRGGNRSVRANYGYTF. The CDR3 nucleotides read TGTGCCAGCAGCCCCCGGGGGGGGAACAGGTCGGTCAGAGCTAACTATGGCTACACCTTC.

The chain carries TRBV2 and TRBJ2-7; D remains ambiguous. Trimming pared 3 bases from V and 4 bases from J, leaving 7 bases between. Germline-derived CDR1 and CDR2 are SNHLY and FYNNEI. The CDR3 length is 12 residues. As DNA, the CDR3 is TGTGCCAGCAGTGAGCTGGGTTACGAGCAGTACTTC. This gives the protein CASSELGYEQYF.

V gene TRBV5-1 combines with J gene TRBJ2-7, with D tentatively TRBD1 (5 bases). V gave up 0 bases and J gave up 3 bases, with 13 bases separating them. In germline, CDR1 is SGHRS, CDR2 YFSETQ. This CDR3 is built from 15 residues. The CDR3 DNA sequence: TGCGCCAGCAGCTTGGCCGGCAGGGTTGGCTACGAGCAGTACTTC. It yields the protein CASSLAGRVGYEQYF.

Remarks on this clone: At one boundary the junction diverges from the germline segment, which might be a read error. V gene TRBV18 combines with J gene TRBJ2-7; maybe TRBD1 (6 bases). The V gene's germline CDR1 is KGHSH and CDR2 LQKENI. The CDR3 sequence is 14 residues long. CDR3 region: CASSPSDSTYGQYF. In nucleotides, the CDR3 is TGTGCCAGCTCCCCTTCGGACAGCACCTACGGGCAGTACTTC.

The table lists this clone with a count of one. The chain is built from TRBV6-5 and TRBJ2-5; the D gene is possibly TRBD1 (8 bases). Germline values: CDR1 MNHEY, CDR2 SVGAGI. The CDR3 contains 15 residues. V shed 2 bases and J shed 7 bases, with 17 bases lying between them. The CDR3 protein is CASSYADREGGTQYF. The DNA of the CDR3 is TGTGCCAGCAGTTACGCGGACAGGGAGGGAGGGACCCAGTACTTC.

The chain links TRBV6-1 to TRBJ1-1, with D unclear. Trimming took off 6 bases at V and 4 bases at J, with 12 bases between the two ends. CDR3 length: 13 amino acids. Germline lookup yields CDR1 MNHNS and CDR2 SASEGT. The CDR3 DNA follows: TGTGCCAGCAGAGCTGGGAGGACCACTGAAGCTTTCTTT. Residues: CASRAGRTTEAFF.

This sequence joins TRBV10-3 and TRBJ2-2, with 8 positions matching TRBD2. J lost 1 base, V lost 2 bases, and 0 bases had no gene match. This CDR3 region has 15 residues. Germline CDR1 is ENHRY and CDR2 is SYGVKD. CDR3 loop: CAISELAGNTGELFF. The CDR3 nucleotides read TGTGCCATCAGTGAGCTAGCGGGGAACACCGGGGAGCTGTTTTTT.

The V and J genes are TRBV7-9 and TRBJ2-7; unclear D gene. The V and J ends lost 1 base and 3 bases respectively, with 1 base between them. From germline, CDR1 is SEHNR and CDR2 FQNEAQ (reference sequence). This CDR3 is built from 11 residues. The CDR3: CASSLDYEQYF. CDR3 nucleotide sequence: TGTGCCAGCAGCTTAGACTACGAGCAGTACTTC.

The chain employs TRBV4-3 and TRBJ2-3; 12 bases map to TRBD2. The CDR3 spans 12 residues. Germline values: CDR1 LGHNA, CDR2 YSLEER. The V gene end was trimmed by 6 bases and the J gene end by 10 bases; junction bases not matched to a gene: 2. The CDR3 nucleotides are TGCGCCAGCAGGACTAGCGGGGGCCCGCAGTATTTT. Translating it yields CASRTSGGPQYF.

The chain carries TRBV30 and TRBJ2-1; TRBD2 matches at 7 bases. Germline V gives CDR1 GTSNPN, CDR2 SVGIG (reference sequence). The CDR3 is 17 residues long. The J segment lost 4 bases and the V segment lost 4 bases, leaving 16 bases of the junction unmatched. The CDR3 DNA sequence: TGTGCCTGGATTCAAGGGGTTTCGCGGGAGAGTTACAATGAGCAGTTCTTC. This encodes CAWIQGVSRESYNEQFF.

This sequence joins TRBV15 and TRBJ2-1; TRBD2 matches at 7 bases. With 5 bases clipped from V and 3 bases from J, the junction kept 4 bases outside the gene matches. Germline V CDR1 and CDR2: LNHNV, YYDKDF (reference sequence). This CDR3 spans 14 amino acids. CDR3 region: CATSVERGYNEQFF. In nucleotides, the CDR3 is TGTGCCACCAGCGTCGAGCGGGGCTACAATGAGCAGTTCTTC. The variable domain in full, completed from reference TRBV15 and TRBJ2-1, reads DAMVIQNPRYQVTQFGKPVTLSCSQTLNHNVMYWYQQKSSQAPKLLFHYYDKDFNNEADTPDNFQSRRPNTSFCFLDIRSPGLGDTAMYLCATSVERGYNEQFFGPGTRLTVL.